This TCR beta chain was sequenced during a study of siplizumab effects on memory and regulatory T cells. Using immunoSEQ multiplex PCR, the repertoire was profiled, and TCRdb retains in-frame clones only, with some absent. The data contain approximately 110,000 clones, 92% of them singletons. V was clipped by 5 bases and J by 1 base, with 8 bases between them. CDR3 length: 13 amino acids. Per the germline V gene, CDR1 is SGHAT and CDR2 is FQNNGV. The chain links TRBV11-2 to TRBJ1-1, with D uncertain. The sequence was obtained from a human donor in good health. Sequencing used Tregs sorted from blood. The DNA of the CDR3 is TGTGCCAGCAGCCTAGGGTGGAACACTGAAGCTTTCTTT. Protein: CASSLGWNTEAFF.